This T cell receptor (beta chain) was retrieved from a study of PD-1 blockade in classical Hodgkin lymphoma. Here immunoSEQ multiplex PCR was the method, and the copy in TCRdb shows in-frame clones only, minus some. The profile shows fewer than 4,000 clones, over 75% of them singletons. Details on this clone: What it recognizes is unknown.

As for time point: cycle 4 day 1 (C4D1), after 6 weeks of nivolumab. Autologous stem cell transplantation was followed by relapse in every patient, and brentuximab vedotin exposure varied. The investigators isolated CD8+ T cells from thawed PBMCs using magnetic negative selection. Study results and limitations: As was reported, newly diagnosed patients showed lower baseline TCR diversity than healthy donors did.

Germline V gene sequence: CDR1 MNHEY, CDR2 SVGAGI. V was clipped by 6 bases and J by 2 bases, with 13 bases between them. This CDR3 has 15 amino acids. The specimen comprised CD8+ T cells from blood, sampled before the fourth cycle of nivolumab. The V gene is TRBV6-5, the J gene TRBJ2-2; weak D call: TRBD1 (6 bases). The TCR was taken from a human donor with classical Hodgkin lymphoma. This chain's CDR3 is CASRYRDTNTGELFF. The CDR3 DNA reads as TGTGCCAGCAGGTACCGGGACACCAACACCGGGGAGCTGTTTTTT.